The 14 T cell receptor beta chains below all came from one sample that was sequenced in a study of blood T cell repertoires in COVID-19. TCRdb's table, derived via immunoSEQ multiplex PCR, lists solely in-frame clones and lacks some. The table has about 220,000 clones, around 83% seen once. Sequencing was performed on peripheral blood. The receptors stem from a man between 35 and 55 years old who had recovered from COVID-19.

This chain links TRBV7-2 with TRBJ1-5, with a weak D call TRBD1 (6 bases). The CDR3 consists of 15 residues. The V gene lost 4 bases and the J gene lost 7 bases, with 17 bases spanning the gap. The germline V gene encodes CDR1 SGHTA and CDR2 FQGNSA. The CDR3 is CASSSWSRGGQPQHF. CDR3 coding DNA: TGTGCCAGCAGCTCCTGGAGCAGGGGTGGCCAGCCCCAGCATTTT.

The chain combines TRBV5-1 with TRBJ1-6, with D hard to call. CDR1 and CDR2 (germline): SGHRS, YFSETQ. V was trimmed by 0 bases and J by 0 bases, leaving 7 bases between them. The CDR3 is made up of 16 amino acids. The CDR3 DNA sequence: TGCGCCAGCAGCTTGGCGAGGAGCTCCTATAATTCACCCCTCCACTTT. Translating it yields CASSLARSSYNSPLHF.

This chain uses TRBV9 with TRBJ2-7, with 8 bases that match TRBD2. J gave up 5 bases and V 0 bases, and 7 bases lay outside the gene matches. The CDR3 has 15 residues. Germline V gives CDR1 SGDLS, CDR2 YYNGEE. The CDR3 DNA reads TGTGCCAGCAGCGTAGGAGGCGGGAGGACCGACGAGCAGTACTTC. It yields the protein CASSVGGGRTDEQYF.

This clone showed up just a few times. This chain uses TRBV4-3 with TRBJ2-7; TRBD1 might be the D (6 bases). There are 17 residues in the CDR3. Germline CDR1 LGHNA, CDR2 YSLEER. Trimming took 4 bases from V and 0 from J, leaving 19 bases between them. The CDR3 DNA reads as TGCGCCAGCAGCCGGATCCGTGGGGGCTCCGTCTCCTACGAGCAGTACTTC. Protein product: CASSRIRGGSVSYEQYF.

The chain joins TRBV5-1 to TRBJ2-5; 8 bases map to TRBD1. The V gene's germline CDR1 is SGHRS and CDR2 YFSETQ. With 6 bases clipped from V and 3 bases from J, the junction kept 10 bases outside the gene matches. The CDR3 loop spans 15 amino acids. CDR3 coding DNA: TGCGCCAGCAACCAGGGGGCAAGAGTGGAAGAGACCCAGTACTTC. Encoded protein: CASNQGARVEETQYF.

As for this clone: Additional DNA sequences in this sample encode the identical CDR3. The V gene is TRBV5-5, the J gene TRBJ2-3, with 7 bases aligning to TRBD2. V lost 0 bases to trimming and J lost 0 bases; unmatched junction nucleotides: 4. Germline CDR1 is SGHKS and CDR2 is YYEKEE (reference sequence). The CDR3 totals 16 residues. The CDR3 DNA sequence: TGTGCCAGCAGCTTGGGGCTAGCGGTCAGCACAGATACGCAGTATTTT. As protein: CASSLGLAVSTDTQYF.

The chain carries TRBV15 and TRBJ1-1; tentative D call: TRBD1 (5 bases). There are 13 residues in the CDR3. V was pared by 4 bases and J by 5 bases, with 11 bases between. CDR1 is LNHNV, CDR2 YYDKDF, per germline (reference sequence). CDR3 amino acids: CATSIYRGTEAFF. The CDR3 DNA follows: TGTGCCACCAGCATCTATCGGGGGACTGAAGCTTTCTTT.

The chain joins TRBV19 to TRBJ1-1; 9 bases fit TRBD1. Germline CDR1 reads LNHDA; CDR2 reads SQIVND (reference sequence). This CDR3 is 15 amino acids long. The junction had 7 bases not matched to a gene; V was cut back by 7 bases and J by 1 base. This chain's CDR3 is CASKQGALGNTEAFF. The CDR3 DNA reads as TGTGCCAGTAAACAGGGGGCGCTGGGGAACACTGAAGCTTTCTTT. Full variable domain (missing parts from reference TRBV19 and TRBJ1-1): DGGITQSPKYLFRKEGQNVTLSCEQNLNHDAMYWYRQDPGQGLRLIYYSQIVNDFQKGDIAEGYSVSREKKESFPLTVTSAQKNPTAFYLCASKQGALGNTEAFFGQGTRLTVV.

The chain joins TRBV5-4 to TRBJ1-6; D is possibly TRBD1 (5 bases). Trimming removed 5 bases from V and 10 bases from J, with 19 bases in between. This CDR3 spans 15 amino acids. Germline V gene sequence: CDR1 SGHNT, CDR2 YYREEE (reference sequence). The CDR3 DNA reads as TGTGCCAGCAGGTTCGACCCGGGACTTAACTCACCCCTCCACTTT. Residues: CASRFDPGLNSPLHF.

The chain couples TRBV11-3 to TRBJ1-4, with D maybe TRBD1 (6 bases). Germline V CDR1 and CDR2: SGHNT, YENEEA. CDR3 length: 14 residues. Trimming pared 4 bases from V and 4 bases from J, leaving 10 bases between. The CDR3 protein is CASSSQGNNEKLFF. Written as DNA, the CDR3 is TGTGCCAGCAGCTCGCAGGGGAATAATGAAAAACTGTTTTTT.

The gene calls are TRBV7-2 and TRBJ2-5, with a tentative D call TRBD1 (6 bases). The germline V gene encodes CDR1 SGHTA and CDR2 FQGNSA. This CDR3 contains 14 residues. Trimming took 5 bases from V and 3 from J, leaving 13 bases between them. The CDR3 sequence is CASSPPTGKETQYF. CDR3 DNA: TGTGCCAGCAGCCCCCCTACAGGGAAAGAGACCCAGTACTTC. The full variable domain, in which reference TRBV7-2 and TRBJ2-5 provide the parts outside the CDR3, is GAGVSQSPSNKVTEKGKDVELRCDPISGHTALYWYRQSLGQGLEFLIYFQGNSAPDKSGLPSDRFSAERTGGSVSTLTIQRTQQEDSAVYLCASSPPTGKETQYFGPGTRLLVL.

This chain uses TRBV4-1 with TRBJ1-1, with D possibly being TRBD1 (5 bases). The V end was cut by 0 bases, the J end by 3 bases, with 11 bases between. Germline CDR1 is MGHRA and CDR2 is YSYEKL. The CDR3 is 15 residues long. The CDR3 DNA follows: TGCGCCAGCAGCCAAGAGGGGGGTGGGTACACTGAAGCTTTCTTT. This sequence encodes CASSQEGGGYTEAFF.

The chain links TRBV7-9 to TRBJ2-3; the match to TRBD1 covers 10 bases. The V and J ends lost 3 bases and 6 bases, in that order; junction bases with no gene match: 6. This CDR3 spans 15 amino acids. The V gene's germline CDR1 is SEHNR and CDR2 FQNEAQ (reference sequence). The CDR3 region is CASSLGTGVRDTQYF. As DNA, the CDR3 is TGTGCCAGCAGCTTGGGGACAGGGGTTCGGGATACGCAGTATTTT.

This sequence joins TRBV12-3 or TRBV12-4 and TRBJ1-2; no definite D call. Trimming shortened V by 1 base and J by 4 bases, and 7 bases separated the two germline ends. The CDR3 spans 13 residues. Here the CDR3 reads CASSLGRFYGYTF. For the CDR3, the DNA is TGTGCCAGCAGTTTAGGCAGATTCTATGGCTACACCTTC.